Reported below is one T cell receptor (beta chain). TCRdb re-called the RT-PCR reads with MiXCR, one entry per CDR3 protein. Of about 680,000 distinct CDR3 sequences listed, more than 13% are singletons. Trimming pared 6 bases from V and 4 bases from J, leaving 13 bases between. There are 14 residues in the CDR3. Per germline, CDR1 SGHTA and CDR2 FQGNSA. This chain connects TRBV7-2 to TRBJ1-3; D call uncertain. The TCR comes from a female donor in good health, serving as a healthy control. The sample taken for sequencing was memory CD4+ T cells from blood. Written as DNA, the CDR3 is TGTGCCAGCAGAGCTGGAGTCCGCGGAAACACCATATATTTT. Residues: CASRAGVRGNTIYF. The complete variable domain, with remaining parts taken from reference TRBV7-2 and TRBJ1-3, reads GAGVSQSPSNKVTEKGKDVELRCDPISGHTALYWYRQSLGQGLEFLIYFQGNSAPDKSGLPSDRFSAERTGGSVSTLTIQRTQQEDSAVYLCASRAGVRGNTIYFGEGSWLTVV.